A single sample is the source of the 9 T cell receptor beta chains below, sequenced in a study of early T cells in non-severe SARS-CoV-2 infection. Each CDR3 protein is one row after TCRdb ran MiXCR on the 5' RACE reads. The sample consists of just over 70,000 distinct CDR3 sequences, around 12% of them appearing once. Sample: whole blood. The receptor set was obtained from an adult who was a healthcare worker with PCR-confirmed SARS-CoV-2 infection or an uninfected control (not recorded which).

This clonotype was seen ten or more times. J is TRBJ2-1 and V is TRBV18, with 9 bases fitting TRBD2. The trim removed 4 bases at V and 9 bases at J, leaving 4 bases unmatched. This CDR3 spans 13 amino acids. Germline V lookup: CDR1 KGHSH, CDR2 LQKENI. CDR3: CASSLSGSIEQFF. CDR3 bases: TGTGCCAGCTCACTTAGCGGGAGTATTGAGCAGTTCTTC.

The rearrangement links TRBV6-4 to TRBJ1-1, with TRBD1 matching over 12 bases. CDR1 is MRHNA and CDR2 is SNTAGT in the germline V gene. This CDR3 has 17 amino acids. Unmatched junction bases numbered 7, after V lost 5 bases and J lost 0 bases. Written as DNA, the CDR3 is TGTGCCAGCAGTTCCCCCGGGACAGGGGGCATGAACACTGAAGCTTTCTTT. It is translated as CASSSPGTGGMNTEAFF.

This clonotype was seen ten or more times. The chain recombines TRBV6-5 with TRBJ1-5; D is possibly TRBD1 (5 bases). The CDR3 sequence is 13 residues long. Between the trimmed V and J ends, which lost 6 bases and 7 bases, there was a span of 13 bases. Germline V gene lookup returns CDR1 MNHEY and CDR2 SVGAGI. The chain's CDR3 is CASRAGYGQPQHF. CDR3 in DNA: TGTGCCAGCAGGGCAGGGTATGGCCAGCCCCAGCATTTT.

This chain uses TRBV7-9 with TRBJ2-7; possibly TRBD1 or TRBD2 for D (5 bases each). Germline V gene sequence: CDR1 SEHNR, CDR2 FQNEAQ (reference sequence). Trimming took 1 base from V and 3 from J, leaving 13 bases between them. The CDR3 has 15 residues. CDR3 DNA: TGTGCCAGCAGCTTAGACGAGGGGAACGGCTACGAGCAGTACTTC. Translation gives CASSLDEGNGYEQYF.

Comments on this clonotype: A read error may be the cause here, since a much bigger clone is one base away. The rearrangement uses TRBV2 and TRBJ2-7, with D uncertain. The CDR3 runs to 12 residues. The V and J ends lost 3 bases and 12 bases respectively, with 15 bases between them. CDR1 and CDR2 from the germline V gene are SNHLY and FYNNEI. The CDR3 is CASSEMGWPLYF. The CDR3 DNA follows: TGTGCCAGCAGTGAGATGGGGTGGCCTTTGTACTTC.

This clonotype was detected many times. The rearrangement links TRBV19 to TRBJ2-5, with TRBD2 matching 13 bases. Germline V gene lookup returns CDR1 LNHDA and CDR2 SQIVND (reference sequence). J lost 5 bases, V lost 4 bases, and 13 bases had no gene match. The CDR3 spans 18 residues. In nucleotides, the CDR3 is TGTGCCAGTAGTAACCATGGACTAGCGGGAGTTGCTGGGGAGACCCAGTACTTC. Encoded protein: CASSNHGLAGVAGETQYF.

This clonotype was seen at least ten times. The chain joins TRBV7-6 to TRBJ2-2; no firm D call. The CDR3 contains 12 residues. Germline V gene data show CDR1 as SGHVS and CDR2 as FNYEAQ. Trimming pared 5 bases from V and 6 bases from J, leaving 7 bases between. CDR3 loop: CASSHEAGELFF. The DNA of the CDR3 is TGTGCCAGCAGCCACGAGGCCGGGGAGCTGTTTTTT.

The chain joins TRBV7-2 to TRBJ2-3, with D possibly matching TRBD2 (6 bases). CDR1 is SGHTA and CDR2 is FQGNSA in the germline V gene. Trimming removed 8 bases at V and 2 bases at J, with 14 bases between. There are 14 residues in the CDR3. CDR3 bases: TGTGCCAGCTCACTTGGACTACTCACAGATACGCAGTATTTT. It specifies CASSLGLLTDTQYF.

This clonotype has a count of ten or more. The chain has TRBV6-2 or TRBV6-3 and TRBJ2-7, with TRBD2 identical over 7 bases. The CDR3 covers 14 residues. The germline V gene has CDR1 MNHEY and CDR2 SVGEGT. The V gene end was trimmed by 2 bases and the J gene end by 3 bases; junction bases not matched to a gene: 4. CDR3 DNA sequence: TGTGCCAGCAGTTACCCGACGGGAGGCTACGAGCAGTACTTC. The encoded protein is CASSYPTGGYEQYF.